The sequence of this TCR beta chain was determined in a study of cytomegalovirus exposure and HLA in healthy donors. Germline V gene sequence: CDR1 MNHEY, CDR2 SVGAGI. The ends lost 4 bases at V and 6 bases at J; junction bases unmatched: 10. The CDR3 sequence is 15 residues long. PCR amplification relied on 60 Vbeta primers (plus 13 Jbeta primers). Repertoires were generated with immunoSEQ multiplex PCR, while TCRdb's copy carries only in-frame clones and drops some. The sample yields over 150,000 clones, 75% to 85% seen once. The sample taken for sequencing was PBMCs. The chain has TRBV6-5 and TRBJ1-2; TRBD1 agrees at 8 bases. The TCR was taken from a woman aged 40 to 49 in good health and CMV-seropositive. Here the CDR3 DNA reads TGTGCCAGCAGTTCTTTCGGGGACAGGCCCCATGGCTACACCTTC. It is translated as CASSSFGDRPHGYTF.